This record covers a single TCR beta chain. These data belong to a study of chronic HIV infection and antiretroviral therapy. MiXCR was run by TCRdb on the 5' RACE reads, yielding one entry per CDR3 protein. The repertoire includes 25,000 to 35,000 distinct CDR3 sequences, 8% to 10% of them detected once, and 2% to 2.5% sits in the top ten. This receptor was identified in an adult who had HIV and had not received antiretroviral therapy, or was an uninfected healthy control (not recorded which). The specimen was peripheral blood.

This CDR3 is CASSLARASSYNEQFF. CDR3 nucleotide sequence: TGTGCCAGCAGCTTAGCGCGGGCTAGCTCCTACAATGAGCAGTTCTTC. V usage is TRBV11-1 and J usage is TRBJ2-1, with TRBD2 as a possible D gene (5 bases). This CDR3 contains 16 residues. Between the trimmed V and J ends, which lost 0 bases and 0 bases, there was a span of 9 bases. Germline V lookup: CDR1 SGHAT, CDR2 FQDESV (reference sequence).